This entry is about one TCR beta chain. Profiling relied on immunoSEQ multiplex PCR, and the TCRdb table lists in-frame clones only, not all of them. Here the sample spans over 75,000 clones, roughly 90% being singletons. V lost 11 bases and J 4 bases, leaving 17 bases between the germline ends. The CDR3 has 13 amino acids. Germline-derived CDR1 and CDR2 are SNHLY and FYNNEI. This sample was taken from a study of T cell responses to AZD1222 COVID-19 vaccine. The source of this sequence is an adult in good health. The source material was peripheral blood, sampled on day 0 of AZD1222 vaccination. This chain uses TRBV2 with TRBJ2-5; D may be TRBD1 or TRBD2 (5 bases each). The CDR3 loop reads CAGWWGTSETQYF. CDR3 nucleotides: TGTGCCGGTTGGTGGGGGACCTCAGAGACCCAGTACTTC.